Listed below are T cell receptor beta chains from one sample, sequenced in a study of identical twins. MiXCR, run by TCRdb on the 5' RACE reads, gives a single entry per CDR3 protein. The sample contains fewer than 250,000 distinct CDR3 sequences, approximately 7.9% of which appear only once. These same records also appear under a second study, on yellow fever vaccine responses in identical twins.

The sequencing sample was made of CD8+ T cells sorted from blood. The receptors shown here come from a young woman in good health. CDR3s include the opening cysteine and the closing phenylalanine or tryptophan. The D gene is left open where the match is weak. Where a row states a size, it is once, few, many or the class of an expanded clone; other rows omit it.

j_gene | v_gene | d_gene | abundance | CDR3nt | CDR3aa
TRBJ2-7 | TRBV19 | NA | NA | TGTGCCAGTAGTAAGTCGAGGGGGGCGGCGTCCTACGAGCAGTACTTC | CASSKSRGAASYEQYF
TRBJ2-5 | TRBV5-3 | TRBD1 | NA | TGTGCCAGAAGCTCAGGGGGCCGGGAGACCCAGTACTTC | CARSSGGRETQYF
TRBJ2-7 | TRBV7-8 | NA | NA | TGTGCCAGCAGCTTAGAAGGGGTCCCCTACGAGCAGTACTTC | CASSLEGVPYEQYF
TRBJ1-1 | TRBV20-1 | NA | NA | TGCAGTGCTAGAGATCAACAGAACACTGAAGCTTTCTTT | CSARDQQNTEAFF
TRBJ2-3 | TRBV4-2 | NA | many | TGTGCCAGCAGCCAAGATGGAGGTAGCACAGATACGCAGTATTTT | CASSQDGGSTDTQYF
TRBJ2-3 | TRBV4-1 | TRBD2 | NA | TGCGCCAGCAGCCAAGAAAGCGGGGGGGCCGAGGAAGATACGCAGTATTTT | CASSQESGGAEEDTQYF
TRBJ1-1 | TRBV5-1 | NA | many | TGCGCCAGCAGCTTGTCTTCAGGTTGGAACACTGAAGCTTTCTTT | CASSLSSGWNTEAFF
TRBJ2-3 | TRBV28 | NA | few | TGTGCCAGCAGTTTTTACACGACAGGGGGCGAGATTAGCGGGAGGGCCCGCACAGATACGCAGTATTTT | CASSFYTTGGEISGRARTDTQYF
TRBJ1-6 | TRBV11-1 | TRBD1 | few | TGTGCCAGCAGCTTAGACCGGGACAGAGCTACCTATAATTCACCCCTCCACTTT | CASSLDRDRATYNSPLHF
TRBJ2-1 | TRBV10-2 | NA | few | TGCGCCAGCAGGGGTGGGGACGGCAATGAGCAGTTCTTC | CASRGGDGNEQFF
TRBJ2-2 | TRBV10-3 | NA | many | TGTGCCATCGCTCCCAGTCGTAACACCGGGGAGCTGTTTTTT | CAIAPSRNTGELFF
TRBJ1-2 | TRBV7-9 | TRBD1 | many | TGTGCCAGCAGCTTAGTGGGACAGGGGGACGGCTACACCTTC | CASSLVGQGDGYTF
TRBJ2-1 | TRBV27 | TRBD1 | many | TGTGCCAGCAGGTTACAGGGGGCCTACAATGAGCAGTTCTTC | CASRLQGAYNEQFF
TRBJ2-3 | TRBV18 | NA | NA | TGTGCCAGCTCGGGTTTGGGGGGCCGCACAGATACGCAGTATTTT | CASSGLGGRTDTQYF
TRBJ1-1 | TRBV13 | TRBD1 | NA | TGTGCCAGCAGCTCGGGGACAGGGCACACTGAAGCTTTCTTT | CASSSGTGHTEAFF
TRBJ2-3 | TRBV13 | NA | NA | TGTGCCAGCAGCTTAAGACTAGACCCCGCCGCGGATACGCAGTATTTT | CASSLRLDPAADTQYF
TRBJ1-1 | TRBV6-1 | NA | few | TGTGCCAGCAGTGAAGCGCACATACAAATGGGGGGAATGGCTTTCTTT | CASSEAHIQMGGMAFF
TRBJ1-1 | TRBV12-3/TRBV12-4 | NA | few | TGTGCCAGCAGTTTGATTTACACTGAAGCTTTCTTT | CASSLIYTEAFF